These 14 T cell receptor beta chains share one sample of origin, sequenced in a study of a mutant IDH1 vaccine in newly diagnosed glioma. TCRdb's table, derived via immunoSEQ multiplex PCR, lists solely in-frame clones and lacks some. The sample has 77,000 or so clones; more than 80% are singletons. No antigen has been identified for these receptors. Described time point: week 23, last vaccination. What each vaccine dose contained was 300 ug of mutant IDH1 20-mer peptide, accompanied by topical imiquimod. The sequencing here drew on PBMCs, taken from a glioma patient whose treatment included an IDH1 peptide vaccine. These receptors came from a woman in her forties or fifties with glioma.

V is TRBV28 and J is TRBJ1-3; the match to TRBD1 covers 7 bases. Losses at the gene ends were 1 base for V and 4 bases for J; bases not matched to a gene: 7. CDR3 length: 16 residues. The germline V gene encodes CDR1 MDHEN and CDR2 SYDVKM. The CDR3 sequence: CASSLSGTASGNTIYF. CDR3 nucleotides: TGTGCCAGCAGTTTATCCGGGACAGCCAGCGGAAACACCATATATTTT. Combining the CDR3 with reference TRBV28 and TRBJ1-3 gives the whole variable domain DVKVTQSSRYLVKRTGEKVFLECVQDMDHENMFWYRQDPGLGLRLIYFSYDVKMKEKGDIPEGYSVSREKKERFSLILESASTNQTSMYLCASSLSGTASGNTIYFGEGSWLTVV.

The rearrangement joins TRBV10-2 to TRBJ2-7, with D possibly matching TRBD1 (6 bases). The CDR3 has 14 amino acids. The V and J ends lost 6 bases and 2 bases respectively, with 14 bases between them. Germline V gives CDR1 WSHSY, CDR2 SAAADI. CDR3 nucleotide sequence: TGCGCCAGCAGCCTCGTCGGACAGCCCTACGAGCAGTACTTC. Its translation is CASSLVGQPYEQYF.

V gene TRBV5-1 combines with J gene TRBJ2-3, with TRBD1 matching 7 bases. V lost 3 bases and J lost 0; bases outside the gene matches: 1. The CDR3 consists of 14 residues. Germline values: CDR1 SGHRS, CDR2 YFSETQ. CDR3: CASSSTGSTDTQYF. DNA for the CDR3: TGCGCCAGCAGCTCGACAGGGAGCACAGATACGCAGTATTTT. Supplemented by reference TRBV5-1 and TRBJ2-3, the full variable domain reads KAGVTQTPRYLIKTRGQQVTLSCSPISGHRSVSWYQQTPGQGLQFLFEYFSETQRNKGNFPGRFSGRQFSNSRSEMNVSTLELGDSALYLCASSSTGSTDTQYFGPGTRLTVL.

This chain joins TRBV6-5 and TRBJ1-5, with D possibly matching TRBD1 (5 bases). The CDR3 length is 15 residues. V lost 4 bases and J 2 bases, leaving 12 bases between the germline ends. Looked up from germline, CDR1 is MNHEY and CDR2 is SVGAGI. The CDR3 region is CASSSTAWGNQPQHF. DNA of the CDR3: TGTGCCAGCAGTTCGACAGCCTGGGGCAATCAGCCCCAGCATTTT.

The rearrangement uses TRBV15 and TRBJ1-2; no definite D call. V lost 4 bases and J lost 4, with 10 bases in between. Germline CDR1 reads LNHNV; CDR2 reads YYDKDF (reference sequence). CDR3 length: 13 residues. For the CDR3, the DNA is TGTGCCACCAGCAAGAGAGCTCTCTATGGCTACACCTTC. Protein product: CATSKRALYGYTF.

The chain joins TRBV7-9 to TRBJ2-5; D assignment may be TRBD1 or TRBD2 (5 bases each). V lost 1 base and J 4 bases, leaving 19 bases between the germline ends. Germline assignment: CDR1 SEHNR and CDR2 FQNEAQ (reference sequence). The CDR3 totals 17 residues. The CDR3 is CASSLVSTATGRETQYF. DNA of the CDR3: TGTGCCAGCAGCTTAGTTTCGACAGCAACGGGGCGAGAGACCCAGTACTTC.

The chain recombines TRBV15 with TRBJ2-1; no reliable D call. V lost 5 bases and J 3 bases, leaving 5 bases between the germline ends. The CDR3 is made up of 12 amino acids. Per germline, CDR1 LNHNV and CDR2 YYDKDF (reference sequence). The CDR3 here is CATSPDYNEQFF. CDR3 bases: TGTGCCACCAGCCCTGACTACAATGAGCAGTTCTTC. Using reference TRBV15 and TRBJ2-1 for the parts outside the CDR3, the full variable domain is DAMVIQNPRYQVTQFGKPVTLSCSQTLNHNVMYWYQQKSSQAPKLLFHYYDKDFNNEADTPDNFQSRRPNTSFCFLDIRSPGLGDTAMYLCATSPDYNEQFFGPGTRLTVL.

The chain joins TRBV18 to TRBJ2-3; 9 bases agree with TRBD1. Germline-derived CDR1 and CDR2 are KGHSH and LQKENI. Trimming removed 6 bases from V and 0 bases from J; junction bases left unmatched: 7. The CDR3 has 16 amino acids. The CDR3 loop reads CASSQDRGTSTDTQYF. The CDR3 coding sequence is TGTGCCAGCTCCCAGGACAGGGGAACTAGCACAGATACGCAGTATTTT.

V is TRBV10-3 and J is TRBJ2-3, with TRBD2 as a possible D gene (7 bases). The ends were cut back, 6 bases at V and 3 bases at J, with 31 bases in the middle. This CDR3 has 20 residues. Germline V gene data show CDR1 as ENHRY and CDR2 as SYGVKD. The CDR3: CAISGGEGAGAGVGTDTQYF. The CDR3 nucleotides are TGTGCCATCAGCGGCGGAGAGGGCGCGGGGGCAGGGGTTGGAACAGATACGCAGTATTTT.

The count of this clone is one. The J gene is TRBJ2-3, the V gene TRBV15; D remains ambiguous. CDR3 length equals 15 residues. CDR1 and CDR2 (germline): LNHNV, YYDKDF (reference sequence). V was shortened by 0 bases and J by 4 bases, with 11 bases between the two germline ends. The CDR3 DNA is TGTGCCACCAGCAGAGAACCCAGCCTGGCAGATACGCAGTATTTT. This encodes CATSREPSLADTQYF.

The CDR3 sequence: CASSDPGRGDSNQPQHF. CDR3 nucleotide sequence: TGTGCCAGCAGTGATCCGGGTAGGGGTGATAGCAATCAGCCCCAGCATTTT. The chain combines TRBV2 with TRBJ1-5; TRBD1 might be the D (5 bases). Germline CDR1 and CDR2: SNHLY and FYNNEI. The CDR3 loop spans 17 amino acids. Trimming shortened V by 3 bases and J by 0 bases, and 15 bases separated the two germline ends.

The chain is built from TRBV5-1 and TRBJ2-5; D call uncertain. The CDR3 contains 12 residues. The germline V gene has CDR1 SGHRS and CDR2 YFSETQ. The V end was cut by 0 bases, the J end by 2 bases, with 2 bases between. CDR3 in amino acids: CASSLGQETQYF. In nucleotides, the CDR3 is TGCGCCAGCAGCTTGGGACAAGAGACCCAGTACTTC.

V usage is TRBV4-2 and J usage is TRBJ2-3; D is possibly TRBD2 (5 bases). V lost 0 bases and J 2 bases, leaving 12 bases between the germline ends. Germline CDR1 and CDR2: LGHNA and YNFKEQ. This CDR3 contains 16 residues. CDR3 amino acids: CASSQEASSVTDTQYF. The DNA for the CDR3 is TGTGCCAGCAGCCAAGAGGCTAGTAGCGTCACAGATACGCAGTATTTT.

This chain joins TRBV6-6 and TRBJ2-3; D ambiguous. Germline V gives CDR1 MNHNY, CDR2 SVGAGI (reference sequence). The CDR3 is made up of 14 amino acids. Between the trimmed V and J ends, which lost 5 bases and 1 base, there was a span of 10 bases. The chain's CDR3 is CASSRSRGTDTQYF. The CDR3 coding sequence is TGTGCCAGCAGTCGTAGTAGGGGCACAGATACGCAGTATTTT.